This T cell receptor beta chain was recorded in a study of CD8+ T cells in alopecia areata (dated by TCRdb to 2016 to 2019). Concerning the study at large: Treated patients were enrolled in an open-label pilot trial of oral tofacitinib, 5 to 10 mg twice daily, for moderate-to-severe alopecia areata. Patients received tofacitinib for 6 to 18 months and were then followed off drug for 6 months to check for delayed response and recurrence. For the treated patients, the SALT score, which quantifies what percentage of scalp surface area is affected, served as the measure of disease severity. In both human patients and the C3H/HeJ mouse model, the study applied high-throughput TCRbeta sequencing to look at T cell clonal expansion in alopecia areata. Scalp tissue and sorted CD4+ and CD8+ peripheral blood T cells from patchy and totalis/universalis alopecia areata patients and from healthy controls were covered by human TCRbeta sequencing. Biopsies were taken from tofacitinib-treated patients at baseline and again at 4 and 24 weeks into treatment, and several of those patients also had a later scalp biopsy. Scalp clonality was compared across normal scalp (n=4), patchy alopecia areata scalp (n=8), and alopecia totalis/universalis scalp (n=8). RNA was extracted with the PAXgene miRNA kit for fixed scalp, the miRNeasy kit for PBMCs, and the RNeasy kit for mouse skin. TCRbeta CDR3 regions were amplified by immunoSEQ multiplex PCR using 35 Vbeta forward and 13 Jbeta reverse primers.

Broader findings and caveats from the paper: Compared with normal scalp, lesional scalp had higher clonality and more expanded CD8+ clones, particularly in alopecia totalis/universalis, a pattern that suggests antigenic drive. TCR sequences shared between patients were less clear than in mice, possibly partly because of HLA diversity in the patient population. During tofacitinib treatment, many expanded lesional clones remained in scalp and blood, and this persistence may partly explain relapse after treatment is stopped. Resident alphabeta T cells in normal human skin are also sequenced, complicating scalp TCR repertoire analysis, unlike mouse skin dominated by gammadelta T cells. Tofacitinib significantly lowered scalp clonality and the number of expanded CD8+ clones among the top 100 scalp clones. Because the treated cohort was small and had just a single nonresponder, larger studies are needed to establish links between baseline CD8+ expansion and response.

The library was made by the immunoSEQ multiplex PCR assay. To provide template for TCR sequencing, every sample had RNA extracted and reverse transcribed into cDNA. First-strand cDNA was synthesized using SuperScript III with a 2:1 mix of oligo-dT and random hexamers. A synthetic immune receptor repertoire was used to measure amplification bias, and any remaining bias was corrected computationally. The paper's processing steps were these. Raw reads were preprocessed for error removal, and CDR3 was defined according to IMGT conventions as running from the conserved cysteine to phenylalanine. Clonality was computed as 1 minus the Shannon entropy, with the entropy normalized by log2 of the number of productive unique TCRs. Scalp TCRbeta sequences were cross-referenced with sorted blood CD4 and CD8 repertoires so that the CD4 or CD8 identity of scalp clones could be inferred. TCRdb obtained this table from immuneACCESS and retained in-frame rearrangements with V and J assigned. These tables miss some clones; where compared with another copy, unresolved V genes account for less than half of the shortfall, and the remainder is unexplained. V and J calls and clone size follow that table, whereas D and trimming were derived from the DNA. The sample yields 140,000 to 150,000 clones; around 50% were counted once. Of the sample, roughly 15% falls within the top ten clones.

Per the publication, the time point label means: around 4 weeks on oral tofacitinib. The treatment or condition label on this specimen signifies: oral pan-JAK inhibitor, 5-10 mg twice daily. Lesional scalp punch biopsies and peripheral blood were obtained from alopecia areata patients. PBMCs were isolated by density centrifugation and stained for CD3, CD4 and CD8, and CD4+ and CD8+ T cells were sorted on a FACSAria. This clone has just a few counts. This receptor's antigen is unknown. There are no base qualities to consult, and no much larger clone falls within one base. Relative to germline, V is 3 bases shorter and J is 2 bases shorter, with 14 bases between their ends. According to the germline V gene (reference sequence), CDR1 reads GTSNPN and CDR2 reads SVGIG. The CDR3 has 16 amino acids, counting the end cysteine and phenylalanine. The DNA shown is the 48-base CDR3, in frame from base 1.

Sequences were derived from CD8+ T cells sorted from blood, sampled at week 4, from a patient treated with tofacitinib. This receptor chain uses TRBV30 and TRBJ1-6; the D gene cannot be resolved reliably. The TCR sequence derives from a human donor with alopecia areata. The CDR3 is CAWSAVGIAYNSPLHF. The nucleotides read TGTGCCTGGAGCGCAGTAGGGATCGCCTATAATTCACCCCTCCACTTT.